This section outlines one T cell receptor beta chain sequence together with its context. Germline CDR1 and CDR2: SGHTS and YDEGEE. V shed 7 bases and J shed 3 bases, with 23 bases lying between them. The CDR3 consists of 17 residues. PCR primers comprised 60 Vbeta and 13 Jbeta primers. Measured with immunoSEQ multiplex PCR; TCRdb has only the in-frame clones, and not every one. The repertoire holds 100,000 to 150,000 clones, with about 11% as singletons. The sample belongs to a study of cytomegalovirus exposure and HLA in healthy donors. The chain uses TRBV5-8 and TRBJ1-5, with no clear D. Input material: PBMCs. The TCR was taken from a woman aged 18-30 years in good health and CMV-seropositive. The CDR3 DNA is TGTGCCAGCTTCGAAGGAGCCGGCATCCGGGACAATCAGCCCCAGCATTTT. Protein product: CASFEGAGIRDNQPQHF.